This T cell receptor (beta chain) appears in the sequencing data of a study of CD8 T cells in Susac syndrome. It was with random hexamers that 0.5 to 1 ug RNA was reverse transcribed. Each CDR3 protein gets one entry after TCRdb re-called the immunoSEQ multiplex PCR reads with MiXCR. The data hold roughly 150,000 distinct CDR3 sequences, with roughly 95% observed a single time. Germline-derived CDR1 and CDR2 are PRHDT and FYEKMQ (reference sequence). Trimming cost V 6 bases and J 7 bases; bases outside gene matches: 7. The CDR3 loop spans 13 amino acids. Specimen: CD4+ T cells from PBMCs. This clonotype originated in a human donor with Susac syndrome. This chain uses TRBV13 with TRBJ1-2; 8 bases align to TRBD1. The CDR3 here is CASSKTTGGGYTF. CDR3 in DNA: TGTGCCAGCAGTAAGACAACAGGGGGTGGCTACACCTTC.